Each of the 22 T cell receptor beta chains below was sequenced from the same sample in a study of blood T cell repertoires in COVID-19. Sequencing used immunoSEQ multiplex PCR; TCRdb keeps in-frame clones, though not all of them. The table includes more than 200,000 clones, around four fifths detected once. Specimen: peripheral blood. The receptors shown here come from a man between 60 and 75 years old with acute or convalescent COVID-19.

V and J are TRBV11-2 and TRBJ2-7, with D hard to call. Germline lookup yields CDR1 SGHAT and CDR2 FQNNGV. The CDR3 loop spans 13 amino acids. Trimming shortened V by 7 bases and J by 3 bases, and 13 bases separated the two germline ends. The CDR3, as DNA: TGTGCCAGCACCCTGCTCTATGTCTACGAGCAGTACTTC. Residues: CASTLLYVYEQYF.

This chain uses TRBV10-2 with TRBJ2-3, with 11 bases fitting TRBD2. CDR3 length: 14 residues. Germline CDR1 reads WSHSY; CDR2 reads SAAADI. J gave up 2 bases and V 11 bases, and 6 bases lay outside the gene matches. This chain's CDR3 is CASRLAGYTDTQYF. CDR3 nucleotide sequence: TGCGCCTCCCGACTAGCGGGGTACACAGATACGCAGTATTTT.

The chain links TRBV3-1 (or the pseudogene TRBV3-2) to TRBJ1-6; D is undetermined. Trimming shortened V by 2 bases and J by 8 bases, and 4 bases separated the two germline ends. This CDR3 comprises 12 residues. Germline assignment: CDR1 LGHDT and CDR2 YNNKEL (reference sequence). The CDR3 reads CASSQSDSPLHF. CDR3 sequence (DNA): TGTGCCAGCAGCCAATCTGATTCACCCCTCCACTTT.

The chain couples TRBV6-5 to TRBJ2-7; 7 bases map to TRBD1. Germline CDR1 and CDR2: MNHEY and SVGAGI. The CDR3 length is 14 residues. The trim removed 4 bases at V and 4 bases at J, leaving 7 bases unmatched. The CDR3 nucleotides are TGTGCCAGCAGTTGGGGTGACAGGGTTTACGAGCAGTACTTC. Amino acids: CASSWGDRVYEQYF.

The count of this clone is one. The chain uses TRBV20-1 and TRBJ2-1; 10 positions match TRBD2. V lost 3 bases to trimming and J lost 4 bases; unmatched junction nucleotides: 6. There are 15 residues in the CDR3. Per the germline V gene, CDR1 is DFQATT and CDR2 is SNEGSKA (reference sequence). CDR3 sequence: CSASYRTSGYNEQFF. DNA of the CDR3: TGCAGTGCTAGTTATAGGACTAGCGGTTACAATGAGCAGTTCTTC.

Comment on this clone: Other nucleotide sequences in the sample specify the same CDR3. The V and J genes are TRBV2 and TRBJ2-7; 12 nucleotides agree with TRBD2. Trimming took 1 base from V and 4 from J; bases not matched to a gene: 2. This CDR3 is 15 amino acids long. Germline assignment: CDR1 SNHLY and CDR2 FYNNEI. The CDR3 sequence: CASSEGLAGGYEQYF. The CDR3 region has the DNA TGTGCCAGCAGTGAAGGGCTAGCGGGAGGGTACGAGCAGTACTTC.

This chain uses TRBV28 with TRBJ2-1; the match to TRBD2 covers 13 bases. The J segment lost 7 bases and the V segment lost 7 bases, leaving 10 bases of the junction unmatched. The CDR3 covers 16 residues. Germline CDR1 MDHEN, CDR2 SYDVKM. CDR3 bases: TGTGCCAGCACAACGATTGGGACTAGCGGGAAAAATGAGCAGTTCTTC. The encoded protein is CASTTIGTSGKNEQFF.

J is TRBJ1-1 and V is TRBV6-5; weak D call: TRBD1 (5 bases). V was cut by 6 bases and J by 8 bases, with 16 bases left in between. The length of the CDR3 is 13 residues. The germline CDR1 and CDR2 sequences are MNHEY and SVGAGI. CDR3 in DNA: TGTGCCAGCAGCCGATCACAGGATTTGGAAGCTTTCTTT. Translating it yields CASSRSQDLEAFF.

The genes are TRBV7-8 and TRBJ2-1, with D tentatively TRBD2 (5 bases). The germline gives CDR1 SGHVS, CDR2 FQNEAQ. V was trimmed by 2 bases and J by 8 bases, leaving 19 bases between them. The CDR3 runs 16 residues. CDR3 DNA: TGTGCCAGCAGCTTATATTTGAGGGTAGCGAACGATGAGCAGTTCTTC. Its translation: CASSLYLRVANDEQFF.

This CDR3 reads CASSFGGGSNQPQHF. The DNA of the CDR3 is TGTGCCAGCAGTTTCGGCGGGGGAAGCAATCAGCCCCAGCATTTT. The gene calls are TRBV27 and TRBJ1-5; TRBD1 might be the D (5 bases). The CDR3 sequence is 15 residues long. CDR1 and CDR2 from the germline V gene are MNHEY and SMNVEV (reference sequence). V was cut by 3 bases and J by 1 base, with 10 bases left in between.

The chain couples TRBV19 to TRBJ1-5, with a possible D match to TRBD1 (6 bases). This CDR3 has 18 amino acids. The V gene's germline CDR1 is LNHDA and CDR2 SQIVND (reference sequence). V lost 7 bases to trimming and J lost 6 bases, with 28 bases between them. CDR3 DNA: TGTGCCAGTAAAGGATGGCGGGGGGCCGGTGTGATTCGTCAGCCCCAGCATTTT. Protein product: CASKGWRGAGVIRQPQHF.

This clone has more than one count but fewer than ten. The J gene is TRBJ2-7, the V gene TRBV30; no firm D call. This CDR3 is 11 amino acids long. The germline V and J ends were trimmed by 0 bases and 5 bases, with 5 bases remaining between them. CDR1 is GTSNPN, CDR2 SVGIG, per germline (reference sequence). The CDR3 here is CAWSVIDEQYF. The CDR3, as DNA: TGTGCCTGGAGTGTAATAGACGAGCAGTACTTC.

The chain combines TRBV5-1 with TRBJ1-2, with 8 bases aligning to TRBD1. The germline gives CDR1 SGHRS, CDR2 YFSETQ. With V trimmed by 1 base and J by 4 bases, 6 bases remained unmatched. There are 15 residues in the CDR3. CDR3 loop: CASSLQGAPGYGYTF. The CDR3 DNA reads TGCGCCAGCAGCTTGCAGGGGGCGCCTGGCTATGGCTACACCTTC.

This sequence joins TRBV5-6 and TRBJ1-1, with 9 bases identical to TRBD1. Trimming removed 4 bases from V and 5 bases from J; junction bases left unmatched: 6. This CDR3 has 14 amino acids. Germline loops: CDR1 SGHDT, CDR2 YYEEEE. The CDR3 loop reads CASSRTGVLTEAFF. CDR3 DNA: TGTGCCAGCAGCCGGACAGGGGTGTTAACTGAAGCTTTCTTT.

This clone has just a few counts. This chain connects TRBV30 to TRBJ2-5; D is unclear. V lost 0 bases and J 5 bases, leaving 4 bases between the germline ends. The CDR3 consists of 11 residues. From germline, CDR1 is GTSNPN and CDR2 SVGIG (reference sequence). This CDR3 reads CAWSVMETQYF. CDR3 coding DNA: TGTGCCTGGAGTGTTATGGAGACCCAGTACTTC.

V is TRBV6-5 and J is TRBJ1-5, with D possibly matching TRBD1 (5 bases). The CDR3 covers 14 residues. V lost 5 bases to trimming and J lost 0 bases, with 8 bases between them. The germline gives CDR1 MNHEY, CDR2 SVGAGI. This CDR3 reads CASSLQVSNQPQHF. The DNA for the CDR3 is TGTGCCAGCAGTCTACAGGTTAGCAATCAGCCCCAGCATTTT.

V usage is TRBV6-6 and J usage is TRBJ2-7, with D possibly TRBD2 on 6 matching bases. The CDR3 spans 16 residues. V lost 1 base and J 3 bases, leaving 16 bases between the germline ends. CDR1 and CDR2 (germline): MNHNY, SVGAGI (reference sequence). DNA of the CDR3: TGTGCCAGCAGTTACTTAAGCAGCCGGCGGGGCTACGAGCAGTACTTC. Translating it yields CASSYLSSRRGYEQYF.

In this sample, this clone turned up once. This chain connects TRBV3-1 (or the pseudogene TRBV3-2) to TRBJ2-7; D is possibly TRBD2 (5 bases). From germline, CDR1 is LGHDT and CDR2 YNNKEL (reference sequence). V was cut by 4 bases and J by 5 bases, with 12 bases left in between. The CDR3 totals 13 residues. As DNA, the CDR3 is TGTGCCAGCAGCCTTCTAGGACTGGACGAGCAGTACTTC. It is translated as CASSLLGLDEQYF.

The rearrangement links TRBV6-5 to TRBJ2-6; possibly TRBD1 for D (6 bases). Germline CDR1 reads MNHEY; CDR2 reads SVGAGI. V lost 2 bases and J 2 bases, leaving 10 bases between the germline ends. This CDR3 contains 16 residues. DNA for the CDR3: TGTGCCAGCAGTTACACACAGGGTACTGGGGCCAACGTCCTGACTTTC. This sequence encodes CASSYTQGTGANVLTF.

The V and J genes are TRBV10-3 and TRBJ1-1, with D unclear. V lost 11 bases to trimming and J lost 3 bases, with 10 bases between them. Germline-derived CDR1 and CDR2 are ENHRY and SYGVKD. This CDR3 contains 11 residues. The CDR3 is CAARSDTEAFF. The CDR3 DNA reads as TGTGCCGCCAGGTCGGACACTGAAGCTTTCTTT.

The chain is built from TRBV19 and TRBJ2-1, with 8 positions matching TRBD2. Trimming at V came to 9 bases and at J to 7 bases, leaving 11 bases not matched to a gene. CDR3 length: 14 residues. From germline, CDR1 is LNHDA and CDR2 SQIVND (reference sequence). CDR3 coding DNA: TGTGCCAGGAAGAGGACGGGGGGGCCGAATGAGCAGTTCTTC. Residues: CARKRTGGPNEQFF.

This chain connects TRBV28 to TRBJ1-1; no definite D call. From germline, CDR1 is MDHEN and CDR2 SYDVKM. V was cut by 8 bases and J by 2 bases, with 15 bases left in between. The CDR3 spans 14 residues. The CDR3 region has the DNA TGTGCCAGCTGCCCGGGGTGGGGAAACACTGAAGCTTTCTTT. Its translation is CASCPGWGNTEAFF.